The 18 T cell receptor beta chains reported below all come from one sample, sequenced in a study of Tregs in tolerant kidney transplant recipients. The repertoire was sequenced with immunoSEQ multiplex PCR; TCRdb's copy has only in-frame clones and lacks some. This sample lists roughly 23,000 clones; its ten largest clones have over 4%. Related graft donors supplied nonmyeloablative bone marrow transplants, and mixed chimerism was transient. Sequencing used CD4+ T cells from blood (PBMCs), obtained 6 months after the transplant. These receptors came from a human patient who received a combined kidney and bone marrow transplant. Part of the T cell pool may stem from the graft donor.

This clone is called medium-sized based on its frequency. The observed sequence ends 3 residues before the CDR3 terminus, with the missing tail filled in from the germline J gene. This sequence joins TRBV5-4 and TRBJ2-3, with TRBD1 as a possible D gene (5 bases). This CDR3 contains 13 residues. Trimming cost V 4 bases and J 5 bases, with 11 bases left between them. The V gene's germline CDR1 is SGHNT and CDR2 YYREEE (reference sequence). The CDR3 sequence: CASSPQGGDTQYF. Partial CDR3 DNA: TGTGCCAGCAGCCCCCAGGGTGGAGATACG.

As regards this clone: The read ends 3 residues before the CDR3 terminus; that terminus is restored from the germline J gene. The chain couples TRBV10-3 to TRBJ1-2; tentative D call: TRBD1 (5 bases). The germline V gene has CDR1 ENHRY and CDR2 SYGVKD. Trimming removed 6 bases at V and 7 bases at J, with 18 bases between. CDR3 size: 14 residues. CDR3 sequence reads: CAIRPTDSLRGYTF. The sequenced part of the CDR3 DNA is TGTGCCATCAGGCCGACAGACTCTCTGCGTGGC.

As concerns this clone: Read sequence stops 3 residues before the CDR3 end, and the germline J gene provides the missing end. The chain employs TRBV28 and TRBJ2-5; the match to TRBD1 covers 7 bases. Germline CDR1 and CDR2: MDHEN and SYDVKM. V lost 4 bases and J lost 4; bases outside the gene matches: 6. This CDR3 is 14 amino acids long. The CDR3: CASSSRQGLETQYF. The CDR3 DNA, read in part, is TGTGCCAGCAGTTCGCGACAGGGATTAGAGACC.

Remarks on this clone: From the germline J gene comes the end of the CDR3, since the read stops 3 residues before it. V is TRBV7-2 and J is TRBJ1-5, with D uncertain. The germline CDR1 and CDR2 sequences are SGHTA and FQGNSA. Trimming pared 0 bases from V and 2 bases from J, leaving 8 bases between. The CDR3 loop spans 15 amino acids. CDR3 sequence: CASSLASRGNQPQHF. Partial CDR3 DNA: TGTGCCAGCAGCTTAGCCTCTCGGGGCAATCAGCCC.

Partial CDR3 DNA: TGCGCCAGCAGTTTTACGACTAGCGGAGCCTACGAG. As protein: CASSFTTSGAYE. The whole CDR3 protein is CASSFTTSGAYEQYF. The V and J genes are TRBV5-1 and TRBJ2-7, with TRBD2 matching 9 bases. With the read ending 3 residues before the CDR3 end, the germline J gene is used to fill in that end. This CDR3 spans 15 amino acids. V lost 5 bases, J lost 2 bases, and 8 bases stayed unmatched. The germline V gene encodes CDR1 SGHRS and CDR2 YFSETQ.

A word on this clone: The read gets to within 3 residues of the CDR3 end, and the germline J gene fills in the rest. The chain uses TRBV20-1 and TRBJ1-2; 8 bases are a match to TRBD1. CDR3 length: 13 amino acids. Trimming took 8 bases from V and 6 from J; bases not matched to a gene: 11. Germline V gene sequence: CDR1 DFQATT, CDR2 SNEGSKA (reference sequence). The CDR3 sequence is CSSLRQGQDGYTF. Partial CDR3 DNA: TGCAGTTCCTTGAGACAGGGGCAGGATGGC.

CDR3 bases read: TGTGCCAGTAGCACACTGGGACGGGGGGACACTGAA. Translating gives CASSTLGRGDTE. In full, the CDR3 reads CASSTLGRGDTEAFF. The chain combines TRBV19 with TRBJ1-1; D possibly corresponds to TRBD1 (5 bases). The CDR3 end falls 3 residues outside the read, so it is completed with the germline J gene. CDR1 is LNHDA and CDR2 is SQIVND in the germline V gene (reference sequence). V was clipped by 6 bases and J by 3 bases, with 17 bases between them. This CDR3 is built from 15 residues.

The CDR3: CSARDSGGISGNTIYF. CDR3 bases read: TGCAGTGCTAGAGATTCGGGCGGGATCTCTGGAAACACC. The chain employs TRBV20-1 and TRBJ1-3; D unclear. The read halts 3 residues ahead of the CDR3 end, with the missing end drawn from the germline J gene. V was pared by 0 bases and J by 0 bases, with 12 bases between. The CDR3 covers 16 residues. Germline V CDR1 and CDR2: DFQATT, SNEGSKA (reference sequence).

Remarks on this clone: Read data end 3 residues before the CDR3 end; the end is taken from the germline J gene. The rearrangement joins TRBV7-9 to TRBJ1-1; 8 bases agree with TRBD1. The CDR3 consists of 13 residues. Trimming cost V 10 bases and J 1 base; bases outside gene matches: 5. CDR1 is SEHNR, CDR2 FQNEAQ, per germline (reference sequence). The CDR3 protein is CAIDRGRNTEAFF. The part of the CDR3 DNA that was read is TGTGCCATTGACAGGGGCCGGAACACTGAA. Filled out from reference TRBV7-9 and TRBJ1-1, the complete variable domain reads DTGVSQNPRHKITKRGQNVTFRCDPISEHNRLYWYRQTLGQGPEFLTYFQNEAQLEKSRLLSDRFSAERPKGSFSTLEIQRTEQGDSAMYLCAIDRGRNTEAFFGQGTRLTVV.

The CDR3 bases that were read are TGTGCCTGGCTCACTAGCGGGAGGGTCGGGGAG. It yields the protein CAWLTSGRVGE. The CDR3 reads in full as CAWLTSGRVGELFF. This chain links TRBV30 with TRBJ2-2, with 13 bases aligning to TRBD2. With the read ending 3 residues before the CDR3 end, the germline J gene is used to fill in that end. Germline loops: CDR1 GTSNPN, CDR2 SVGIG (reference sequence). Germline trimming cut 5 bases from V and 7 bases from J; bases unmatched to any gene: 4. The CDR3 contains 14 residues.

To note about this clone: The read finishes 3 residues shy of the CDR3 end, and the germline J gene is used to complete it. The V and J genes are TRBV19 and TRBJ1-5, with D tentatively TRBD1 (6 bases). The CDR3 is 17 amino acids. V was shortened by 3 bases and J by 0 bases, with 15 bases between the two germline ends. Per the germline V gene, CDR1 is LNHDA and CDR2 is SQIVND (reference sequence). The CDR3 spells CASSMGGGRFSNQPQHF. CDR3 bases read: TGTGCCAGTAGTATGGGAGGGGGACGGTTTAGCAATCAGCCC.

In the case of this clone: The CDR3 end lies 3 residues beyond the end of the read and is filled in from the germline J gene. The rearrangement joins TRBV30 to TRBJ2-2; the D gene is possibly TRBD2 (6 bases). The germline V gene encodes CDR1 GTSNPN and CDR2 SVGIG (reference sequence). CDR3 size: 14 residues. V shed 8 bases and J shed 0 bases, with 13 bases lying between them. The CDR3 region is CAGTVAANTGELFF. CDR3 DNA, as far as it was read: TGTGCCGGGACGGTAGCGGCGAACACCGGGGAG.

On this clone itself: The CDR3 end falls 3 residues outside the read, so it is completed with the germline J gene. V gene TRBV6-2 or TRBV6-3 combines with J gene TRBJ2-3; D may be TRBD1 (5 bases). There are 16 residues in the CDR3. Per the germline V gene, CDR1 is MNHEY and CDR2 is SVGEGT. Trimming took 2 bases from V and 2 from J, leaving 14 bases between them. CDR3 residues: CASSYDDRTLTDTQYF. The sequenced CDR3 bases are TGTGCCAGCAGTTACGACGACAGAACTCTCACAGATACG.

About this clone: Read data end 3 residues before the CDR3 end; the end is taken from the germline J gene. This chain connects TRBV7-8 to TRBJ2-3, with TRBD2 matching 10 bases. CDR3 length: 16 residues. Trimming cost V 4 bases and J 3 bases; bases outside gene matches: 7. Germline V CDR1 and CDR2: SGHVS, FQNEAQ. The sequenced CDR3 bases are TGTGCCAGCAGCTCACCCAGCGGGAGGGCAACAGATACG. Its protein is CASSSPSGRATDT. The whole CDR3 sequence is CASSSPSGRATDTQYF.

As regards this clone: The read is 3 residues too short to cover the CDR3 end, so that end is filled in from the germline J gene. The chain carries TRBV5-6 and TRBJ1-2; D is possibly TRBD1 (5 bases). The length of the CDR3 is 13 residues. V was shortened by 3 bases and J by 7 bases, with 13 bases between the two germline ends. The germline CDR1 and CDR2 sequences are SGHDT and YYEEEE. The sequenced CDR3 bases are TGTGCCAGCAGCTGGGGCTGGACGGGTGGC. Translation gives CASSWGWTGG. The full-length CDR3 reads as CASSWGWTGGYTF.

In regard to this clone: With the read ending 3 residues before the CDR3 end, the germline J gene is used to fill in that end. This rearrangement joins TRBV4-1 to TRBJ1-2; 11 nucleotides align to TRBD1. CDR3 length equals 16 residues. Trimming at V came to 1 base and at J to 2 bases, leaving 3 bases not matched to a gene. In germline, CDR1 is MGHRA, CDR2 YSYEKL. The part of the CDR3 DNA that was read is TGCGCCAGCAGCCAAGGCGGACAGGGGGCGAACTATGGC. Its translation: CASSQGGQGANYG. The whole CDR3 region reads CASSQGGQGANYGYTF.

In the case of this clone: The CDR3 is cut off 3 residues early in the read; its end comes from the germline J gene. The chain has TRBV10-1 and TRBJ2-5; 16 bases are shared with TRBD2. This CDR3 spans 19 amino acids. V trimming: 2 bases; J trimming: 5 bases; junction bases outside the gene matches: 11. Germline V gives CDR1 WNHNN, CDR2 SYGVQD (reference sequence). The sequenced CDR3 bases are TGCGCCAGCAGTGAGGCTCCCGGGACTAGCGGGAGGGCAGGGGAGACC. This gives the protein CASSEAPGTSGRAGET. The entire CDR3 reads CASSEAPGTSGRAGETQYF.

To note about this clone: The read stops 3 residues short of the end of the CDR3; the missing end is completed from the germline J gene. The chain uses TRBV20-1 and TRBJ2-7, with TRBD2 identical over 8 bases. J lost 3 bases, V lost 4 bases, and 11 bases had no gene match. Germline CDR1 reads DFQATT; CDR2 reads SNEGSKA (reference sequence). The CDR3 covers 15 residues. CDR3 DNA, as far as it was read: TGCAGTGCTAAGGTCGGGGAAAGCGGGAGCTACGAG. This translates into CSAKVGESGSYE. In full, the CDR3 is CSAKVGESGSYEQYF.